The sample holds many counts of the clone carrying this T cell receptor (beta chain). A read error may produce the germline difference seen at one junction end. The sample belongs to a study of Graves' ophthalmopathy and Graves' hyperthyroidism. This CDR3 is built from 16 residues. Germline values: CDR1 SGHAT, CDR2 FQNNGV. Scientists amplified the TCR beta CDR3 regions from RNA transcripts. Second-round multiplex PCR came after a first-round RT-PCR that employed HTBI primers. Each CDR3 protein is one row after TCRdb ran MiXCR on the multiplex PCR reads. Of about 170,000 distinct CDR3 sequences in the sample, 37% were seen once.

Sequenced input: peripheral blood. The V call is TRBV11-2, the J call TRBJ2-7; D ambiguous. The TCR was taken from a middle-aged woman with Graves' ophthalmopathy. This CDR3 is CAGSSFGFPTSYEQYF. The CDR3, as DNA: TGTGCCGGCAGCTCCTTCGGGTTCCCGACCTCCTACGAGCAGTACTTC.